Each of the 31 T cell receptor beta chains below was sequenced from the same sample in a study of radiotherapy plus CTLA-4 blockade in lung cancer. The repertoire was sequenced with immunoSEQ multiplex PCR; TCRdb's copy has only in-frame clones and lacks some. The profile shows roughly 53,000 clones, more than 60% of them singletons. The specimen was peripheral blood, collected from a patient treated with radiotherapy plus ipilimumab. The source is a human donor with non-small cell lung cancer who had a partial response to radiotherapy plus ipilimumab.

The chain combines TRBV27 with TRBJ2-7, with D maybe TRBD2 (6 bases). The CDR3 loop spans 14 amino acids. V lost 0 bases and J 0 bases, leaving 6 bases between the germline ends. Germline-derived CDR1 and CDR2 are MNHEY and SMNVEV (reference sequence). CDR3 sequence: CASSLSGGSYEQYF. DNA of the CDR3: TGTGCCAGCAGTTTATCGGGGGGCTCCTACGAGCAGTACTTC.

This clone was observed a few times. In DNA form, the CDR3 reads TGTGCCAGCGGACCGACAGGGGGAGGGGGTCAGCCCCAGCATTTT. Translation: CASGPTGGGGQPQHF. The chain links TRBV6-1 to TRBJ1-5, with 9 nucleotides matching TRBD1. CDR1 and CDR2 (germline): MNHNS, SASEGT. This CDR3 has 15 residues. After removal of 8 bases from V and 6 bases from J, the junction contained 11 bases not matched to a gene.

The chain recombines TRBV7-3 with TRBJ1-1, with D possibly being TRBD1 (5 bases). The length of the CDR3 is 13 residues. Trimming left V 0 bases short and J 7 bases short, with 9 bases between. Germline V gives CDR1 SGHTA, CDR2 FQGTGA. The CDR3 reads CASSLTQGGEAFF. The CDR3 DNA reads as TGTGCCAGCAGCTTAACTCAGGGAGGTGAAGCTTTCTTT.

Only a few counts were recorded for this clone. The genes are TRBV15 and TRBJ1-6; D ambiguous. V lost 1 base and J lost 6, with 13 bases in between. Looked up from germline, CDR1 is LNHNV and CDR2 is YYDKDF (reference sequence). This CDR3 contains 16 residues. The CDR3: CATSRGAGVGNSPLHF. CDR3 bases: TGTGCCACCAGCAGAGGGGCGGGAGTGGGTAATTCACCCCTCCACTTT.

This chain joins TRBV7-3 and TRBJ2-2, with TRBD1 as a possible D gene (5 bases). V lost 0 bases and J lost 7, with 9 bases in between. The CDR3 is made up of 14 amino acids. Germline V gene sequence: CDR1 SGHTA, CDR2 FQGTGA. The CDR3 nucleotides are TGTGCCAGCAGCTTAACTGGAAGGGGCGGGGAGCTGTTTTTT. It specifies CASSLTGRGGELFF.

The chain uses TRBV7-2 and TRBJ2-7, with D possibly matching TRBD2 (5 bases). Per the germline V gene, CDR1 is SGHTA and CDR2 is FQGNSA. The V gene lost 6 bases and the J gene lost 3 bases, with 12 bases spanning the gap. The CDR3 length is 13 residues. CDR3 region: CASSLGADYEQYF. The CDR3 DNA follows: TGTGCCAGCAGTCTGGGAGCAGACTACGAGCAGTACTTC.

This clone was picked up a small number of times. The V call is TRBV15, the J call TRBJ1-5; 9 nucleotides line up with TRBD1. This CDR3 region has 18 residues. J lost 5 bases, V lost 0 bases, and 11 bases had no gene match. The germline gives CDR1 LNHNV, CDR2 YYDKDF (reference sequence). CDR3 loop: CATSRDGGTGPSYQPQHF. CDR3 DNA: TGTGCCACCAGCAGAGATGGCGGGACAGGGCCCTCTTATCAGCCCCAGCATTTT.

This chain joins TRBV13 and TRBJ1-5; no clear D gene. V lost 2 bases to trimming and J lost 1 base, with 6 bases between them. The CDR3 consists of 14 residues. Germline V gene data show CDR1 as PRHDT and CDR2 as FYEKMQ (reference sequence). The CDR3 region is CASSLTGSNQPQHF. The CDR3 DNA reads TGTGCCAGCAGCTTAACGGGAAGCAATCAGCCCCAGCATTTT.

CDR3 region: CASSLPGSNEQFF. In DNA, the CDR3 is TGCGCCAGCAGCTTACCGGGATCGAATGAGCAGTTCTTC. V is TRBV5-1 and J is TRBJ2-1; possible D gene TRBD2, 5 bases. The CDR3 sequence is 13 residues long. Germline V lookup: CDR1 SGHRS, CDR2 YFSETQ. The germline V and J ends were trimmed by 2 bases and 7 bases, with 10 bases remaining between them.

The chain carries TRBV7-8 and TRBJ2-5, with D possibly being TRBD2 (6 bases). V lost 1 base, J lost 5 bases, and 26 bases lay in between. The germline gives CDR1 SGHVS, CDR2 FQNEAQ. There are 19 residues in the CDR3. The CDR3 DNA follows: TGTGCCAGCAGCTTAGTTGCCAGGGCGGGCGGGGCAGGACCCGAGACCCAGTACTTC. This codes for CASSLVARAGGAGPETQYF.

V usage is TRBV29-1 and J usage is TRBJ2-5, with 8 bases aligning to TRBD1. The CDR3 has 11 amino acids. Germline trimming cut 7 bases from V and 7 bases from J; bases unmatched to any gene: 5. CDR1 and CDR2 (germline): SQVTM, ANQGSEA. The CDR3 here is CSGRGPGTQYF. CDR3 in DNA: TGCAGCGGCAGGGGGCCAGGGACCCAGTACTTC.

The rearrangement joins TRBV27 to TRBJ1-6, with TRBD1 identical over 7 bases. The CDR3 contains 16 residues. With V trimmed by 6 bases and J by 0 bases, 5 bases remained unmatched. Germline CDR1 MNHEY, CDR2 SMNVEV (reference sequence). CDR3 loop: CASSPTGVSYNSPLHF. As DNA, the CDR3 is TGTGCCAGCAGCCCAACAGGGGTCTCCTATAATTCACCCCTCCACTTT.

CDR3 residues: CASLQSMNTEAFF. CDR3 coding DNA: TGTGCCAGCTTACAGAGCATGAACACTGAAGCTTTCTTT. V gene TRBV6-5 combines with J gene TRBJ1-1; no definite D call. Germline V CDR1 and CDR2: MNHEY, SVGAGI. Trimming shortened V by 8 bases and J by 0 bases, and 10 bases separated the two germline ends. The CDR3 is made up of 13 amino acids.

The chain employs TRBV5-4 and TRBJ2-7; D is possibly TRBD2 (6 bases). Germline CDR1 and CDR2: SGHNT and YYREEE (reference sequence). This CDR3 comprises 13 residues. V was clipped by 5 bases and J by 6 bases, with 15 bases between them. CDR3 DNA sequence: TGTGCCAGCAGGGGACCGGGCGGGGCCGAGCAGTACTTC. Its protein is CASRGPGGAEQYF.

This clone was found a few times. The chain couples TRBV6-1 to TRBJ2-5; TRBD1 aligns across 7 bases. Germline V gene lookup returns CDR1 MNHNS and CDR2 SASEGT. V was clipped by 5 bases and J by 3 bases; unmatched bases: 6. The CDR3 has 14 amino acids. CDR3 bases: TGTGCCAGCAGTAAAACAGGGGTAGAAGAGACCCAGTACTTC. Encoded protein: CASSKTGVEETQYF.

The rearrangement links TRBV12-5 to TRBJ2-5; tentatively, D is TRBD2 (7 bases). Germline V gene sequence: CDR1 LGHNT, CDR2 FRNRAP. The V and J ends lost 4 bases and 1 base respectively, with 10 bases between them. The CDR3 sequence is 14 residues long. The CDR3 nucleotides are TGTGCTAGTGGTTGGGGGGGCGGCCAAGAGACCCAGTACTTC. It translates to CASGWGGGQETQYF.

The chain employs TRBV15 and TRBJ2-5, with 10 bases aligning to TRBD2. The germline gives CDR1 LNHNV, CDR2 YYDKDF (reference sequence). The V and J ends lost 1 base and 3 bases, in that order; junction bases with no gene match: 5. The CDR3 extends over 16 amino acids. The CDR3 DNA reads TGTGCCACCAGCAGAGGGATTAGCGGGGGGAAAGAGACCCAGTACTTC. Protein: CATSRGISGGKETQYF.

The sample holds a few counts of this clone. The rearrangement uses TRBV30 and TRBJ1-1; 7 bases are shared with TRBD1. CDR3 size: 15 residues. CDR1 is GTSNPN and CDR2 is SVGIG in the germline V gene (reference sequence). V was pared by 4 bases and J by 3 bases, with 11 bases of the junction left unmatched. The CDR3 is CAWTLGGLGDTEAFF. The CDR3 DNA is TGTGCCTGGACCTTAGGGGGCCTGGGGGACACTGAAGCTTTCTTT.

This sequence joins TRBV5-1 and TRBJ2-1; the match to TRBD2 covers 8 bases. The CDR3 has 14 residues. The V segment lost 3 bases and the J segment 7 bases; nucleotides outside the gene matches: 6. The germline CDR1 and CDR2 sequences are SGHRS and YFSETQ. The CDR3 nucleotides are TGCGCCAGCAGCTCGGCGGGGGGCAAAAATGAGCAGTTCTTC. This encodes CASSSAGGKNEQFF. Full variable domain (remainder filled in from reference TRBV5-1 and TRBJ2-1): KAGVTQTPRYLIKTRGQQVTLSCSPISGHRSVSWYQQTPGQGLQFLFEYFSETQRNKGNFPGRFSGRQFSNSRSEMNVSTLELGDSALYLCASSSAGGKNEQFFGPGTRLTVL.

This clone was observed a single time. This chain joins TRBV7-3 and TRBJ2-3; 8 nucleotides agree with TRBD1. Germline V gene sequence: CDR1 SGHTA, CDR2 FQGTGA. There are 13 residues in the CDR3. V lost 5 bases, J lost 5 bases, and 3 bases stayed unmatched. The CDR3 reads CASSLDRGDTQYF. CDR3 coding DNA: TGTGCCAGCAGCCTAGACAGGGGAGATACGCAGTATTTT.

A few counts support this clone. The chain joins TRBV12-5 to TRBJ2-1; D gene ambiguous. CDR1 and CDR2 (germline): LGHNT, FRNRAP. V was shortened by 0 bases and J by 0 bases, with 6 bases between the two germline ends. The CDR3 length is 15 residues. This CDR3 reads CASGLVQSSYNEQFF. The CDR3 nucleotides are TGTGCTAGTGGTTTGGTACAATCCTCCTACAATGAGCAGTTCTTC.

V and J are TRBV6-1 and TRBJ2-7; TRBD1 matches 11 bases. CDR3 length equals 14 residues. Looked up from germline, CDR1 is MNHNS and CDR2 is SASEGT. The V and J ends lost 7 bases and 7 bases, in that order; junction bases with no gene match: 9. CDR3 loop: CASIRTGGWREQYF. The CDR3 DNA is TGTGCCAGCATTAGGACAGGGGGCTGGAGAGAGCAGTACTTC.

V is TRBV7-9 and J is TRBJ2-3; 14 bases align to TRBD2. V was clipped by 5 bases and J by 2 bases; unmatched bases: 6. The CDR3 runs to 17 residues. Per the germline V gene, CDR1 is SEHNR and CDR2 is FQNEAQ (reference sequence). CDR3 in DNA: TGTGCCAGCAGCGCCGGGACTAGCGGGGGACCCACAGATACGCAGTATTTT. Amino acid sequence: CASSAGTSGGPTDTQYF.

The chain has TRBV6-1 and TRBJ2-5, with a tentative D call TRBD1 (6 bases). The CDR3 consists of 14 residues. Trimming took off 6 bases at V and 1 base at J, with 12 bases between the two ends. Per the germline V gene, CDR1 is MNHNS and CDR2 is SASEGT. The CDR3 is CASRNRVAQETQYF. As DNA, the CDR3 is TGTGCCAGCAGAAACAGGGTGGCCCAAGAGACCCAGTACTTC.

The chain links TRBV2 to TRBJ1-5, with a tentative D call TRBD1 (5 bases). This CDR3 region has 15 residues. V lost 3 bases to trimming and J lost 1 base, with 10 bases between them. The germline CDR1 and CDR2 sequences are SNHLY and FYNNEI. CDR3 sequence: CASSDGGLSNQPQHF. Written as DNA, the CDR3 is TGTGCCAGCAGTGATGGGGGACTGAGCAATCAGCCCCAGCATTTT.

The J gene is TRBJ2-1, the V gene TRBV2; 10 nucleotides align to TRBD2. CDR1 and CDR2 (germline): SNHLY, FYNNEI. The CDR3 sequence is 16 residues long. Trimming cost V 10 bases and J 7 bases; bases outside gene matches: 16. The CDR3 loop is CAITTSTGTSVNEQFF. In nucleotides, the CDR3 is TGTGCCATCACCACGAGCACCGGGACTAGCGTGAATGAGCAGTTCTTC.

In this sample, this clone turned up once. DNA of the CDR3: TGTGCCACCAGCAGAGAATACGGACAGGACGAGCAGTACTTC. Residues: CATSREYGQDEQYF. The chain couples TRBV15 to TRBJ2-7; 7 nucleotides line up with TRBD1. The CDR3 spans 14 residues. J lost 5 bases, V lost 0 bases, and 4 bases had no gene match. Germline assignment: CDR1 LNHNV and CDR2 YYDKDF (reference sequence). Looking up the rest from reference TRBV15 and TRBJ2-7 gives the full variable domain: DAMVIQNPRYQVTQFGKPVTLSCSQTLNHNVMYWYQQKSSQAPKLLFHYYDKDFNNEADTPDNFQSRRPNTSFCFLDIRSPGLGDTAMYLCATSREYGQDEQYFGPGTRLTVT.

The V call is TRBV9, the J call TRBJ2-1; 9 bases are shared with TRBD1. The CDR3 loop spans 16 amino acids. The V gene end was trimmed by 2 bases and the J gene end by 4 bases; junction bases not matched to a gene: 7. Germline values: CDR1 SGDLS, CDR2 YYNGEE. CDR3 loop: CASSVNRGPQYNEQFF. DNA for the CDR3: TGTGCCAGCAGCGTTAACAGGGGGCCGCAGTACAATGAGCAGTTCTTC.

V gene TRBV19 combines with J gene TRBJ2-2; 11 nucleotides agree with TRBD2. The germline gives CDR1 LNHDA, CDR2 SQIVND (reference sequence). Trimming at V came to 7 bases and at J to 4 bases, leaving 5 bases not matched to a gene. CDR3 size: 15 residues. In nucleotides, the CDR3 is TGTGCCAGTACCATAGGACTAGCGGGCACCGGGGAGCTGTTTTTT. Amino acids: CASTIGLAGTGELFF.

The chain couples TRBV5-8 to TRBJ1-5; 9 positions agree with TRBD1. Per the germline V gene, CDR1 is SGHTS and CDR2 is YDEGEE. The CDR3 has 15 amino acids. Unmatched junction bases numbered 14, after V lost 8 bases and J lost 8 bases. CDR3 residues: CASTSGQGFGEPQHF. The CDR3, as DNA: TGTGCCAGTACCTCGGGACAGGGATTCGGAGAGCCCCAGCATTTT. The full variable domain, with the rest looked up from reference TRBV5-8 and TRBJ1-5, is EAGVTQSPTHLIKTRGQQATLRCSPISGHTSVYWYQQALGLGLQFLLWYDEGEERNRGNFPPRFSGRQFPNYSSELNVNALELEDSALYLCASTSGQGFGEPQHFGDGTRLSIL.

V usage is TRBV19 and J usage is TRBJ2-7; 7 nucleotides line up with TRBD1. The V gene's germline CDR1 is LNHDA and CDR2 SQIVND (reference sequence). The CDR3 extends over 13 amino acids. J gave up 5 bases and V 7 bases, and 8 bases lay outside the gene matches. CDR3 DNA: TGTGCCAGTATGGGGGACAGTAGCCACGAGCAGTACTTC. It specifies CASMGDSSHEQYF.